These 13 T cell receptor beta chains share one sample of origin, sequenced in a study of shared clonotypes between healthy human individuals. Here immunoSEQ multiplex PCR was the method, and the copy in TCRdb shows in-frame clones only, minus some. The profile shows around 600,000 clones, roughly 98% of them singletons. CD8 cells regarded as naive lacked CD45RO, were positively chosen for CCR7, and omitted terminally differentiated effector memory CD45RA+ cells. The material sequenced was naive CD8+ T cells sorted from blood. These receptors were taken from a man aged 25 to 40 in good health.

This chain joins TRBV11-1 and TRBJ2-7; a possible D gene is TRBD2 (5 bases). Trimming cost V 0 bases and J 1 base, with 10 bases left between them. This CDR3 comprises 15 residues. Germline lookup yields CDR1 SGHAT and CDR2 FQDESV (reference sequence). CDR3 sequence (DNA): TGTGCCAGCAGCTTAGCGCCGGGGTCATCCTACGAGCAGTACTTC. It codes for CASSLAPGSSYEQYF.

The V and J genes are TRBV9 and TRBJ2-3; perhaps D is TRBD1 or TRBD2 (5 bases each). Germline V gene sequence: CDR1 SGDLS, CDR2 YYNGEE. Trimming left V 3 bases short and J 3 bases short, with 11 bases between. The CDR3 totals 14 residues. Written as DNA, the CDR3 is TGTGCCAGCAGCGCGGGACGGTGGACAGATACGCAGTATTTT. Protein product: CASSAGRWTDTQYF.

The chain uses TRBV5-6 and TRBJ2-5; TRBD2 might be the D (5 bases). V was cut by 7 bases and J by 2 bases, with 6 bases left in between. CDR1 is SGHDT, CDR2 YYEEEE, per germline. CDR3 size: 11 residues. CDR3 bases: TGTGCCAGCGGGAGACAAGAGACCCAGTACTTC. Translated: CASGRQETQYF.

The rearrangement links TRBV30 to TRBJ2-5; 7 nucleotides match TRBD1. CDR3 length: 15 residues. Germline V gene lookup returns CDR1 GTSNPN and CDR2 SVGIG (reference sequence). V was pared by 2 bases and J by 2 bases, with 8 bases of the junction left unmatched. The CDR3 sequence: CAWSLTSGGQETQYF. Here the CDR3 DNA reads TGTGCCTGGAGTCTAACGTCAGGGGGTCAAGAGACCCAGTACTTC.

J is TRBJ2-1 and V is TRBV15; 13 bases fit TRBD2. The V gene's germline CDR1 is LNHNV and CDR2 YYDKDF (reference sequence). After removal of 6 bases from V and 9 bases from J, the junction contained 5 bases not matched to a gene. This CDR3 has 14 amino acids. CDR3 sequence: CATRGTSGNSEQFF. DNA of the CDR3: TGTGCCACCAGAGGGACTAGCGGGAACAGTGAGCAGTTCTTC.

The count of this clone is one. The rearrangement uses TRBV29-1 and TRBJ2-7, with 9 bases identical to TRBD2. Looked up from germline, CDR1 is SQVTM and CDR2 is ANQGSEA. The CDR3 has 13 residues. V gave up 4 bases and J gave up 3 bases; unmatched junction bases: 4. The CDR3 DNA is TGCAGCGTTGCTGGTAGCGGGAGCTACGAGCAGTACTTC. It is translated as CSVAGSGSYEQYF.

This rearrangement joins TRBV29-1 to TRBJ2-2; D remains ambiguous. The ends were cut back, 2 bases at V and 2 bases at J, with 9 bases in the middle. CDR1 and CDR2 from the germline V gene are SQVTM and ANQGSEA. This CDR3 comprises 14 residues. CDR3 nucleotides: TGCAGCGTTGAATCGTTCAGCAACACCGGGGAGCTGTTTTTT. This encodes CSVESFSNTGELFF.

Points on this clone: Other nucleotide sequences in the sample specify the same CDR3. This chain connects TRBV28 to TRBJ2-7, with TRBD2 identical over 8 bases. V was clipped by 2 bases and J by 4 bases; unmatched bases: 7. CDR1 and CDR2 (germline): MDHEN, SYDVKM. The CDR3 is made up of 15 amino acids. The CDR3 sequence: CASSLGLAGVYEQYF. The CDR3 bases are TGTGCCAGCAGTTTAGGGCTAGCGGGCGTTTACGAGCAGTACTTC. The whole variable domain, remainder taken from reference TRBV28 and TRBJ2-7, is DVKVTQSSRYLVKRTGEKVFLECVQDMDHENMFWYRQDPGLGLRLIYFSYDVKMKEKGDIPEGYSVSREKKERFSLILESASTNQTSMYLCASSLGLAGVYEQYFGPGTRLTVT.

The gene calls are TRBV10-3 and TRBJ1-1; D not resolved. This CDR3 is 14 amino acids long. CDR1 ENHRY and CDR2 SYGVKD come from the germline V gene. V lost 0 bases and J lost 0, with 5 bases in between. The CDR3 region is CAISESYVNTEAFF. CDR3 sequence (DNA): TGTGCCATCAGTGAGTCGTATGTGAACACTGAAGCTTTCTTT.

CDR3 sequence (DNA): TGTGCCAGCAGTGAAGCCGGACCGTCCGAGTTTACGCAGTATTTT. Translated, it gives CASSEAGPSEFTQYF. This chain links TRBV6-1 with TRBJ2-3, with D unclear. Trimming took 0 bases from V and 8 from J, leaving 15 bases between them. This CDR3 contains 15 residues. The germline CDR1 and CDR2 sequences are MNHNS and SASEGT.

This chain joins TRBV28 and TRBJ2-7; no reliable D call. CDR3 size: 15 residues. Trimming left V 6 bases short and J 3 bases short, with 18 bases between. Per the germline V gene, CDR1 is MDHEN and CDR2 is SYDVKM. DNA for the CDR3: TGTGCCAGCAGCCAGCCTAGGGCTGCCATCTACGAGCAGTACTTC. Its translation is CASSQPRAAIYEQYF.

J is TRBJ2-7 and V is TRBV28; 7 bases match TRBD1. Per the germline V gene, CDR1 is MDHEN and CDR2 is SYDVKM. This CDR3 region has 14 residues. Germline trimming cut 6 bases from V and 6 bases from J; bases unmatched to any gene: 11. The CDR3 DNA reads as TGTGCCAGCAGCCTGAGGGGGCCGTTGCGCGAGCAGTACTTC. Its protein is CASSLRGPLREQYF.

The chain employs TRBV7-9 and TRBJ1-5; D gene unclear. V dropped 5 bases and J dropped 15 bases, with 17 bases sitting between them. This CDR3 comprises 12 residues. CDR1 and CDR2 from the germline V gene are SEHNR and FQNEAQ (reference sequence). This chain's CDR3 is CASSLGNTHLHF. The DNA of the CDR3 is TGTGCCAGCAGCCTAGGGAACACCCACCTGCATTTT.